The rows below give T cell receptor beta chains drawn from one sample of a study of beta chain features in type 1 diabetes. Using immunoSEQ multiplex PCR, the repertoire was profiled, and TCRdb retains in-frame clones only, with some absent. The data contain 130,000 to 150,000 clones, under 60% of them singletons. Sequencing was carried out using Tregs from blood. These TCRs come from a man aged 18 to 30 in good health. Each CDR3 is given with its conserved first and last residue. A D gene is named only where the DNA matches it firmly. Clone size is not always given. Where it is, it says once, few, many or a class for expanded clones.

>TRBV5-4|NA|TRBD2|TRBJ2-7
CASSLGTSGYEQYF
TGTGCCAGCAGCCTCGGGACTAGCGGATACGAGCAGTACTTC
>TRBV19|few|TRBD2|TRBJ2-1
CASSPPLAGWWYNEQFF
TGTGCCAGTAGTCCCCCTCTAGCGGGATGGTGGTACAATGAGCAGTTCTTC
>TRBV5-6|few|TRBD2|TRBJ2-3
CASSFDLAGTTDTQYF
TGTGCCAGCAGCTTCGATCTAGCGGGGACCACAGATACGCAGTATTTT
>TRBV29-1|NA|NA|TRBJ2-7
CSVQGTARGEQYF
TGCAGCGTCCAGGGGACCGCAAGGGGCGAGCAGTACTTC
>TRBV28|NA|NA|TRBJ1-1
CATTRDMNTEAFF
TGTGCCACCACACGAGACATGAACACTGAAGCTTTCTTT
>TRBV29-1|few|NA|TRBJ1-1
CSVVMQGPSNTEAFF
TGCAGCGTTGTCATGCAGGGCCCCTCGAACACTGAAGCTTTCTTT
>TRBV10-3|NA|TRBD1|TRBJ2-7
CAIGGQGGEQYF
TGTGCCATCGGAGGACAGGGTGGGGAGCAGTACTTC
>TRBV7-2|few|TRBD1|TRBJ2-7
CASSLYPGQGREYF
TGTGCCAGCAGCTTATACCCCGGACAGGGGCGCGAGTACTTC
>TRBV29-1|NA|TRBD2|TRBJ2-1
CSVSGRTYNEQFF
TGCAGCGTTAGCGGGAGGACCTACAATGAGCAGTTCTTC
>TRBV4-2|few|TRBD2|TRBJ2-1
CASSQGTRANNEQFF
TGTGCCAGCAGCCAAGGGACTAGGGCGAATAATGAGCAGTTCTTC
>TRBV7-6|NA|NA|TRBJ2-3
CASSPGPSTDTQYF
TGTGCCAGCAGCCCAGGTCCGAGCACAGATACGCAGTATTTT
>TRBV7-2|few|TRBD2|TRBJ2-3
CASSITSGRQYF
TGTGCCAGCAGCATCACTAGCGGGAGGCAGTATTTT
>TRBV6-1|NA|TRBD1|TRBJ1-2
CASRRSGQNYGYTF
TGTGCCAGCAGGAGATCGGGACAGAACTATGGCTACACCTTC
>TRBV5-1|NA|NA|TRBJ2-7
CASSFLQGWEQYF
TGCGCCAGCAGCTTTTTACAGGGTTGGGAGCAGTACTTC
>TRBV6-1|few|TRBD1|TRBJ2-1
CASRQTGVYNEQFF
TGTGCCAGCAGGCAGACAGGGGTCTACAATGAGCAGTTCTTC
>TRBV7-2|few|NA|TRBJ2-7
CASSLRGNDEQYF
TGTGCCAGCAGCTTACGGGGTAACGACGAGCAGTACTTC
>TRBV28|NA|TRBD2|TRBJ2-5
CASSSLAGGRETQYF
TGTGCCAGCAGTTCCCTAGCGGGGGGTAGAGAGACCCAGTACTTC
>TRBV19|once|NA|TRBJ2-7
CASSIITGSGSYEQYF
TGTGCCAGTAGTATAATCACTGGTAGCGGATCCTACGAGCAGTACTTC
>TRBV19|NA|TRBD1|TRBJ1-1
CASSMDREITEAFF
TGTGCCAGTAGTATGGACAGGGAGATCACTGAAGCTTTCTTT
>TRBV7-2|NA|TRBD2|TRBJ2-3
CASSLALLAGYTDTQYF
TGTGCCAGCAGCTTAGCCCTACTAGCGGGGTACACAGATACGCAGTATTTT
>TRBV2|few|NA|TRBJ1-2
CASRRGIGGYTF
TGTGCCAGCAGGAGGGGGATTGGTGGCTACACCTTC
>TRBV4-1|NA|TRBD1|TRBJ1-2
CASSSQARRTGAVF
TGCGCCAGCAGCTCCCAAGCCCGCCGGACAGGGGCAGTCTTC
>TRBV19|few|TRBD1|TRBJ2-3
CASSTRQGGRADTQYF
TGTGCCAGTAGTACCCGACAGGGGGGAAGGGCAGATACGCAGTATTTT
>TRBV15|few|TRBD1|TRBJ1-1
CATSSQGDTEAFF
TGTGCCACCAGCAGTCAGGGGGACACTGAAGCTTTCTTT
>TRBV19|NA|TRBD1|TRBJ2-7
CASRSRDSGFYEQYF
TGTGCCAGTAGGAGCCGGGACAGCGGATTCTACGAGCAGTACTTC
>TRBV11-2|once|TRBD1|TRBJ2-5
CASSKTGGAGTQYF
TGTGCCAGCAGCAAAACAGGGGGCGCTGGGACCCAGTACTTC
>TRBV4-3|NA|NA|TRBJ1-5
CASSQGHNQPQHF
TGCGCCAGCAGCCAAGGACACAATCAGCCCCAGCATTTT
>TRBV29-1|few|NA|TRBJ1-1
CSVEKLYTEAFF
TGCAGCGTTGAAAAGCTCTACACTGAAGCTTTCTTT
>TRBV29-1|NA|NA|TRBJ1-1
CSGGGHTEAFF
TGCAGCGGGGGAGGGCACACTGAAGCTTTCTTT
>TRBV13|NA|NA|TRBJ2-7
CASSRREVYEQYF
TGTGCCAGCAGCCGAAGGGAGGTCTACGAGCAGTACTTC
>TRBV12-5|NA|NA|TRBJ2-1
CASGLRYNEQFF
TGTGCTAGTGGCCTCAGGTACAATGAGCAGTTCTTC
>TRBV2|NA|NA|TRBJ2-2
CASIQGDWRTGELFF
TGTGCCAGCATCCAAGGGGACTGGAGAACCGGGGAGCTGTTTTTT
>TRBV7-2|NA|NA|TRBJ2-4
CASSPLHRALAKNIQYF
TGTGCCAGCAGCCCGCTCCACAGGGCCCTAGCCAAAAACATTCAGTACTTC
>TRBV5-1|NA|TRBD1|TRBJ2-7
CASSTWTGPTYEQYF
TGCGCCAGCAGCACATGGACAGGTCCTACGTACGAGCAGTACTTC
>TRBV28|few|NA|TRBJ1-2
CASSFHTAPLGYTF
TGTGCCAGCAGTTTTCACACAGCTCCCCTGGGCTACACCTTC
>TRBV7-2|NA|TRBD2|TRBJ2-7
CASSLMSGVTYEQYF
TGTGCCAGCAGCTTAATGAGCGGGGTAACCTACGAGCAGTACTTC
>TRBV18|few|TRBD1|TRBJ2-7
CASSQPGQGLSYEQYF
TGTGCCAGCTCACAGCCGGGACAGGGCCTCTCCTACGAGCAGTACTTC
>TRBV5-8|NA|TRBD1|TRBJ1-4
CASSRRGATNEKLFF
TGTGCCAGCAGCCGCAGGGGGGCAACTAATGAAAAACTGTTTTTT
>TRBV30|NA|NA|TRBJ2-7
CAWSRAGDLGIEQYF
TGTGCCTGGAGTAGAGCGGGCGACCTGGGAATAGAGCAGTACTTC
>TRBV11-3|NA|TRBD1|TRBJ2-1
CASSPGTGSYNEQFF
TGTGCCAGCAGCCCCGGGACAGGCTCCTACAATGAGCAGTTCTTC
>TRBV6-5|NA|TRBD1|TRBJ2-7
CASKQGAYYEQYF
TGTGCCAGCAAACAGGGGGCATACTACGAGCAGTACTTC
>TRBV28|NA|NA|TRBJ2-6
CASLEAGANVLTF
TGTGCCAGCTTAGAGGCTGGGGCCAACGTCCTGACTTTC
>TRBV7-9|NA|NA|TRBJ1-2
CATIKGDYGYTF
TGTGCCACCATCAAGGGGGACTATGGCTACACCTTC
>TRBV28|NA|TRBD1|TRBJ1-2
CASSQQGAYGYTF
TGTGCCAGCAGTCAACAGGGGGCTTATGGCTACACCTTC
>TRBV19|NA|TRBD1|TRBJ2-7
CASRKQGALISEQYF
TGTGCCAGTAGGAAACAGGGGGCGCTAATATCCGAGCAGTACTTC
>TRBV29-1|NA|NA|TRBJ2-1
CSVAHRVSSYNEQFF
TGCAGCGTGGCGCACAGGGTAAGCTCCTACAATGAGCAGTTCTTC
>TRBV5-1|few|NA|TRBJ2-3
CASSRLPKTGRMPPSTDTQYF
TGCGCCAGCAGCCGTCTCCCGAAGACGGGAAGAATGCCTCCTAGCACAGATACGCAGTATTTT
>TRBV7-3|NA|NA|TRBJ1-6
CASSEQMDSPLHF
TGTGCCAGCAGCGAACAGATGGATTCACCCCTCCACTTT
>TRBV7-2|NA|NA|TRBJ2-7
CASSSSGLPEQYF
TGTGCCAGCAGCTCCAGCGGGCTCCCAGAGCAGTACTTC
>TRBV19|NA|TRBD1|TRBJ1-6
CASRRQGGNSPLHF
TGTGCCAGCCGAAGACAGGGGGGAAATTCACCCCTCCACTTT
>TRBV7-9|few|NA|TRBJ1-1
CASSLSTPNTEAFF
TGTGCCAGCAGCCTCTCGACACCGAACACTGAAGCTTTCTTT
>TRBV4-1|NA|TRBD2|TRBJ2-7
CASSPGRGSSYEQYF
TGCGCCAGCAGCCCCGGGCGGGGGAGCTCCTACGAGCAGTACTTC
>TRBV18|few|TRBD1|TRBJ2-6
CASHTGQGFIGANVLTF
TGTGCCAGCCACACGGGACAGGGTTTTATTGGGGCCAACGTCCTGACTTTC
>TRBV7-9|NA|NA|TRBJ1-2
CASSLEGQSLFYGYTF
TGTGCCAGCAGCTTGGAAGGACAGTCCCTTTTCTATGGCTACACCTTC
>TRBV27|NA|NA|TRBJ2-3
CASSLAFDSATQYF
TGTGCCAGCAGTTTGGCCTTCGACTCTGCTACGCAGTATTTT
>TRBV4-3|NA|TRBD2|TRBJ2-3
CASSLFGLAGLNQGRDTQYF
TGCGCCAGCAGCCTTTTCGGACTAGCGGGATTAAATCAAGGTCGAGATACGCAGTATTTT
>TRBV6-5|NA|NA|TRBJ2-4
CASSPSRKNIQYF
TGTGCCAGCAGCCCCTCCCGTAAAAACATTCAGTACTTC